This T cell receptor beta chain is drawn from a study of T cell responses to AZD1222 COVID-19 vaccine. Assay used: immunoSEQ multiplex PCR; TCRdb lists only in-frame clones, some missing. The profile shows about 180,000 clones, 94% of them singletons. The receptor was isolated from an adult who received the AZD1222 COVID-19 vaccine. This specimen consisted of peripheral blood, obtained 28 days after the second AZD1222 dose.

For the CDR3, the DNA is TGTGCCTGGAGTGAGGTTTCGGATTCCGGGGAGCTGTTTTTT. Residues: CAWSEVSDSGELFF. The chain links TRBV30 to TRBJ2-2; D gene ambiguous. Germline loops: CDR1 GTSNPN, CDR2 SVGIG (reference sequence). Trimming left V 1 base short and J 6 bases short, with 12 bases between. This CDR3 is 14 amino acids long.